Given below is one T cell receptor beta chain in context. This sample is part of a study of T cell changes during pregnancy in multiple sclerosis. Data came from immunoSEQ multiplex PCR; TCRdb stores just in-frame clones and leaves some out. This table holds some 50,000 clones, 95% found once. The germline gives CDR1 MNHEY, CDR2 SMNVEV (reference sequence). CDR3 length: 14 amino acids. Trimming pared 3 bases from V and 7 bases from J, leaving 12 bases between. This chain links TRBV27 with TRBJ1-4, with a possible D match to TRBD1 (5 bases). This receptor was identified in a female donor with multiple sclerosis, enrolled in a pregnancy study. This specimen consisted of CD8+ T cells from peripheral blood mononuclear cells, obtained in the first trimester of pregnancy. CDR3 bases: TGTGCCAGCAGTTTTACCGGCGGGACTGAAAAACTGTTTTTT. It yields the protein CASSFTGGTEKLFF.